This T cell receptor (beta chain) was captured in a study of beta chain features in type 1 diabetes. Germline CDR1 and CDR2: MNHEY and SMNVEV (reference sequence). The CDR3 covers 18 residues. Trimming removed 5 bases from V and 2 bases from J, with 22 bases in between. What was sequenced were expressed TCRB transcripts, since all of the isolated RNA had been reverse transcribed. Assay used: immunoSEQ multiplex PCR; TCRdb lists only in-frame clones, some missing. Among some 270,000 clones listed, approximately 8% were seen once. J is TRBJ2-1 and V is TRBV27; possible D gene TRBD2, 6 bases. The receptor's source is a woman aged 18-29 years in good health. Sample: central memory CD4+ T cells from blood. The CDR3 here is CASSPRGNKEATYNEQFF. The CDR3 DNA reads as TGTGCCAGCAGTCCCCGGGGGAACAAGGAGGCTACCTACAATGAGCAGTTCTTC.